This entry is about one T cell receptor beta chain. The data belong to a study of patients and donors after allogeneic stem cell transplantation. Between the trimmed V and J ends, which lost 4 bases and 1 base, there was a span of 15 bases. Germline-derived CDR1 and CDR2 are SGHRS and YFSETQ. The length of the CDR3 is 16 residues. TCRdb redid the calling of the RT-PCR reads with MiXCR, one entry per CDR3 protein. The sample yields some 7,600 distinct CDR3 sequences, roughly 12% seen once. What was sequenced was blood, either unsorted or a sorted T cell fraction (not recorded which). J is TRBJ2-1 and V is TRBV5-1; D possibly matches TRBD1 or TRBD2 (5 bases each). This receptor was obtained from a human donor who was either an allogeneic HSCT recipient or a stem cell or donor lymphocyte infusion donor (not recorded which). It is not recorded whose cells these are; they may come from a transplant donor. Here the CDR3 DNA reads TGCGCCAGCAGCCCCAAAGGGACCCCATCCTACAATGAGCAGTTCTTC. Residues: CASSPKGTPSYNEQFF.